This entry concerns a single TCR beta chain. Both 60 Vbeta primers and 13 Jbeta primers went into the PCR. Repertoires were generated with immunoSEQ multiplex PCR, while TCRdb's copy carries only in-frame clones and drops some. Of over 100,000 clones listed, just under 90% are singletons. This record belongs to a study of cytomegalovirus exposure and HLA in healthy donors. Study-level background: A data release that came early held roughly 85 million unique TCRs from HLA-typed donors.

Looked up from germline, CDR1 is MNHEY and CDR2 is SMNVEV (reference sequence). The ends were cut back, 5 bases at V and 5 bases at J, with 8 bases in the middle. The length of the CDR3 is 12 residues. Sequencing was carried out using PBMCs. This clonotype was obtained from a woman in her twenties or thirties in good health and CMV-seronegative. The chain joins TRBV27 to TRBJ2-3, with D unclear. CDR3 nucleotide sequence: TGTGCCAGCAGTCCTCAGCGAGATACGCAGTATTTT. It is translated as CASSPQRDTQYF.